The 4 T cell receptor beta chains below come from one sample, sequenced in a study of shared clonotypes between healthy human individuals. Profiling relied on immunoSEQ multiplex PCR, and the TCRdb table lists in-frame clones only, not all of them. The sample contains more than 1 million clones, around 82% of which appear only once. Specimen: memory CD4+ T cells from PBMCs. The subset here: CD45RA-negative fraction. The receptors derive from a man aged 18-30 years in good health. Some clones in this sample may be carry-over from other donors' samples.

This clone showed up just once. The chain joins TRBV28 to TRBJ1-2; 8 bases are a match to TRBD1. V shed 8 bases and J 4 bases; nucleotides not matched to a gene: 12. The CDR3 is 15 residues long. Germline CDR1 reads MDHEN; CDR2 reads SYDVKM. The DNA of the CDR3 is TGTGCCAGCGGGACTTTGGGACAGGCCGTCTATGGCTACACCTTC. Protein: CASGTLGQAVYGYTF.

V is TRBV2 and J is TRBJ2-3; D is undetermined. V dropped 5 bases and J dropped 4 bases, with 13 bases sitting between them. The germline V gene has CDR1 SNHLY and CDR2 FYNNEI. The CDR3 covers 14 residues. CDR3 nucleotides: TGTGCCAGCAGTTGGACGAGCAGCGCAGATACGCAGTATTTT. This codes for CASSWTSSADTQYF. Full variable domain (rest looked up from reference TRBV2 and TRBJ2-3): EPEVTQTPSHQVTQMGQEVILRCVPISNHLYFYWYRQILGQKVEFLVSFYNNEISEKSEIFDDQFSVERPDGSNFTLKIRSTKLEDSAMYFCASSWTSSADTQYFGPGTRLTVL.

The chain is built from TRBV5-6 and TRBJ1-2, with D unresolved. The V end was cut by 3 bases, the J end by 6 bases, with 12 bases between. The CDR3 covers 13 residues. CDR1 and CDR2 (germline): SGHDT, YYEEEE. In DNA form, the CDR3 reads TGTGCCAGCAGCTCTCTTGATAGGAATGGCTACACCTTC. As protein: CASSSLDRNGYTF. The full variable domain, its missing parts supplied by reference TRBV5-6 and TRBJ1-2, is DAGVTQSPTHLIKTRGQQVTLRCSPKSGHDTVSWYQQALGQGPQFIFQYYEEEERQRGNFPDRFSGHQFPNYSSELNVNALLLGDSALYLCASSSLDRNGYTFGSGTRLTVV.

This chain joins TRBV5-6 and TRBJ2-2; 10 bases align to TRBD2. Germline loops: CDR1 SGHDT, CDR2 YYEEEE. Trimming removed 2 bases from V and 3 bases from J; junction bases left unmatched: 4. CDR3 size: 16 residues. DNA of the CDR3: TGTGCCAGCAGCTTTAGCGGGAGGAGAGACACCGGGGAGCTGTTTTTT. This encodes CASSFSGRRDTGELFF. The full variable domain, rest sourced from reference TRBV5-6 and TRBJ2-2, is DAGVTQSPTHLIKTRGQQVTLRCSPKSGHDTVSWYQQALGQGPQFIFQYYEEEERQRGNFPDRFSGHQFPNYSSELNVNALLLGDSALYLCASSFSGRRDTGELFFGEGSRLTVL.